What follows describes a single T cell receptor (beta chain). The data belong to a study of shared clonotypes between healthy human individuals. Study overall: Two women and three men aged 18 to 49 served as donors. Every donor yielded three CD4 naive, three CD4 memory, two CD8 naive and one CD8 memory plate.

V was clipped by 4 bases and J by 3 bases, with 16 bases between them. The CDR3 is 16 residues long. Per the germline V gene, CDR1 is SGHRS and CDR2 is YFSETQ. As handled by the study authors: Because ImmunoSEQ provided only junction sequences with no quality scores, the filtering differed. TCRdb's table, derived via immunoSEQ multiplex PCR, lists solely in-frame clones and lacks some. That table supplies the V and J calls and clone size; D and trimming were determined from the DNA. The data contain around 1.1 million clones, roughly 80% of them singletons. Sequenced material: memory CD4+ T cells from PBMCs. Subset specified: CD45RA-negative fraction. The sequence derives from a man aged 18 to 30 in good health. Some clones in this sample may be carry-over from other donors' samples. The chain is built from TRBV5-1 and TRBJ2-2; possible D gene TRBD2, 6 bases. CDR3 DNA sequence: TGCGCCAGCAGCCCTAAACCTAGCGCCTACACCGGGGAGCTGTTTTTT. Amino acids: CASSPKPSAYTGELFF.